A selection of T cell receptor beta chains follows, all from one sample in a study of blood T cell repertoires in COVID-19. The method was immunoSEQ multiplex PCR; TCRdb's version includes in-frame clones alone and lacks a portion of them. Of roughly 210,000 clones in the sample, around four fifths were seen once. The material sequenced was peripheral blood. Receptor source: an elderly woman with COVID-19, enrolled during active disease. CDR3s include the opening cysteine and the closing phenylalanine or tryptophan. A D gene is named only where the DNA matches it firmly. Clone size appears in some rows only: once, few, many, or a class for an expanded clone.

clone_size,v_call,j_call,d_call,cdr3_aa,cdr3_nt
once,TRBV7-9,TRBJ2-5,.,CASSRGSDGAQYF,TGTGCCAGCAGCCGCGGGTCTGATGGAGCCCAGTACTTC
few,TRBV5-1,TRBJ2-7,TRBD1,CASSAGQGGYEQYF,TGCGCCAGCAGCGCGGGACAGGGTGGGTACGAGCAGTACTTC
.,TRBV2,TRBJ1-1,.,CASNSPGATEAFF,TGTGCCAGCAACTCCCCCGGTGCCACTGAAGCTTTCTTT
.,TRBV4-1,TRBJ2-1,.,CASSQEGVGNEQFF,TGCGCCAGCAGCCAAGAGGGAGTGGGGAATGAGCAGTTCTTC
once,TRBV10-3,TRBJ1-1,.,CAISPHSPITEAFF,TGTGCCATCAGTCCCCACAGCCCAATCACTGAAGCTTTCTTT
.,TRBV5-6,TRBJ2-5,TRBD2,CASSSLAGTAETQYF,TGTGCCAGCAGCTCACTAGCGGGGACGGCGGAGACCCAGTACTTC
few,TRBV5-1,TRBJ1-1,.,CASSPGINTEAFF,TGCGCCAGCAGCCCAGGGATTAACACTGAAGCTTTCTTT
.,TRBV3-1/TRBV3-2,TRBJ1-1,.,CASSSLRTEAFF,TGTGCCAGCAGCTCCCTTCGCACTGAAGCTTTCTTT
.,TRBV28,TRBJ1-2,.,CASSMTGGVDGYTF,TGTGCCAGCAGTATGACGGGGGGCGTCGATGGCTACACCTTC
.,TRBV7-9,TRBJ1-1,.,CASSPKGVTTGGFEAFF,TGTGCCAGCAGCCCTAAGGGAGTCACTACGGGCGGATTTGAAGCTTTCTTT
.,TRBV7-9,TRBJ1-2,TRBD1,CASSSRTGEGVYYGYTF,TGTGCCAGCAGCTCCCGGACAGGGGAGGGAGTATATTATGGCTACACCTTC
.,TRBV6-5,TRBJ1-1,.,CASSYGDRLEAFF,TGTGCCAGCAGTTACGGCGACAGACTTGAAGCTTTCTTT
.,TRBV6-2/TRBV6-3,TRBJ1-1,.,CASSSIQGGKAEAFF,TGTGCCAGCAGTTCAATACAGGGAGGGAAGGCTGAAGCTTTCTTT
.,TRBV7-9,TRBJ1-3,.,CASSLTGAGNTIYF,TGTGCCAGCAGCTTAACGGGGGCTGGAAACACCATATATTTT
.,TRBV19,TRBJ2-3,.,CASSSLGGDTQYF,TGTGCCAGTAGTTCCCTCGGGGGAGATACGCAGTATTTT
.,TRBV3-1/TRBV3-2,TRBJ2-2,.,CASSQGGRGYTGELFF,TGTGCCAGCAGCCAAGGCGGAAGGGGGTACACCGGGGAGCTGTTTTTT
.,TRBV18,TRBJ2-5,TRBD1,CASSPGQVPQETQYF,TGTGCCAGCTCACCGGGACAGGTCCCCCAAGAGACCCAGTACTTC
.,TRBV6-5,TRBJ2-3,.,CASSYSGSTDTQYF,TGTGCCAGCAGTTATAGCGGTAGCACAGATACGCAGTATTTT
.,TRBV7-9,TRBJ1-1,.,CASTILGQNTEAFF,TGTGCCAGCACCATCTTGGGACAGAACACTGAAGCTTTCTTT
.,TRBV10-3,TRBJ1-3,TRBD1,CATQGAAISSGNTIYF,TGTGCCACACAGGGGGCGGCGATCTCCTCTGGAAACACCATATATTTT
.,TRBV7-2,TRBJ2-7,.,CASSLSGGTYEQYF,TGTGCCAGCAGCTTATCTGGGGGCACCTACGAGCAGTACTTC
.,TRBV4-1,TRBJ1-3,TRBD1,CASSQSGTGRGNTIYF,TGCGCCAGCAGCCAATCCGGGACAGGGAGGGGAAACACCATATATTTT
.,TRBV19,TRBJ1-3,TRBD1,CASSPTGQSSGNTIYF,TGTGCCAGTAGCCCAACGGGACAGAGCTCTGGAAACACCATATATTTT
.,TRBV18,TRBJ2-5,.,CASSPPTQETQYF,TGTGCCAGCTCACCACCTACACAAGAGACCCAGTACTTC
.,TRBV18,TRBJ1-1,.,CASSPSTDMNTEAFF,TGTGCCAGCTCACCATCGACGGACATGAACACTGAAGCTTTCTTT
.,TRBV10-3,TRBJ2-7,TRBD2,CAISLAGTSYEQYF,TGTGCCATCAGTCTAGCGGGGACATCCTACGAGCAGTACTTC
.,TRBV19,TRBJ1-1,TRBD1,CASRDRGRLNTEAFF,TGTGCCAGTAGGGACAGGGGGCGGCTGAACACTGAAGCTTTCTTT
.,TRBV2,TRBJ2-2,TRBD1,CASSRDRVGELFF,TGTGCCAGCAGCCGCGACAGGGTCGGGGAGCTGTTTTTT
.,TRBV2,TRBJ2-7,.,CASSVLDSSTYEQYF,TGTGCCAGCAGTGTGTTAGACAGCAGTACCTACGAGCAGTACTTC
.,TRBV18,TRBJ1-1,.,CASSSLNSDTEAFF,TGTGCCAGCTCGTCCCTGAACAGTGACACTGAAGCTTTCTTT
.,TRBV7-2,TRBJ2-7,TRBD1,CASSQSRDRVDEQYF,TGTGCCAGCAGTCAGAGCAGGGACAGAGTCGACGAGCAGTACTTC
.,TRBV25-1,TRBJ1-1,TRBD1,CASSGPGGWTEAFF,TGTGCCAGCAGTGGGCCAGGGGGTTGGACTGAAGCTTTCTTT
.,TRBV5-1,TRBJ1-1,TRBD1,CASSFTGDRNTEAFF,TGCGCCAGCAGCTTTACAGGGGATAGGAACACTGAAGCTTTCTTT
.,TRBV5-1,TRBJ2-2,TRBD2,CASSSGLAFSGELFF,TGCGCCAGCAGCTCGGGACTAGCCTTTTCCGGGGAGCTGTTTTTT
.,TRBV7-2,TRBJ1-4,TRBD1,CASSFRAPGQGYANEKLFF,TGTGCCAGCAGCTTTCGAGCACCGGGACAGGGTTATGCTAATGAAAAACTGTTTTTT
.,TRBV3-1/TRBV3-2,TRBJ2-5,.,CASSPGETQYF,TGTGCCAGCAGCCCGGGGGAGACCCAGTACTTC
once,TRBV18,TRBJ1-1,TRBD1,CASSTGGLLIAEAFF,TGTGCCAGCTCAACAGGGGGGCTTCTAATCGCTGAAGCTTTCTTT
.,TRBV19,TRBJ1-5,.,CASIGGGNQPQHF,TGTGCCAGTATCGGGGGGGGGAATCAGCCCCAGCATTTT
once,TRBV13,TRBJ1-2,.,CASSPGQGGGYTF,TGTGCCAGCAGTCCAGGACAAGGGGGTGGCTACACCTTC
.,TRBV6-1,TRBJ2-7,.,CASSEVPRQAYEQYF,TGTGCCAGCAGTGAAGTCCCTCGACAGGCCTACGAGCAGTACTTC
.,TRBV19,TRBJ1-2,TRBD1,CASSPGGYGYTF,TGTGCCAGTAGTCCAGGGGGGTATGGCTACACCTTC
.,TRBV6-4,TRBJ1-2,.,CASRDVGGGYTF,TGTGCCAGCAGGGACGTCGGGGGTGGCTACACCTTC
.,TRBV19,TRBJ1-6,.,CASSVTGSTYNSPLHF,TGTGCCAGTAGTGTTACAGGGAGCACCTATAATTCACCCCTCCACTTT
once,TRBV28,TRBJ1-6,TRBD1,CASRPSTGDNSPLHF,TGTGCCAGCAGACCAAGTACAGGGGATAATTCACCCCTCCACTTT
.,TRBV11-2,TRBJ2-5,.,CASRGGGASETQYF,TGTGCCAGCAGGGGGGGTGGGGCGAGTGAGACCCAGTACTTC
.,TRBV18,TRBJ1-5,.,CASSPPNGGLGNQPQHF,TGTGCCAGCTCACCACCGAACGGGGGGTTGGGGAATCAGCCCCAGCATTTT
.,TRBV9,TRBJ1-2,.,CASSVELQGSGYTF,TGTGCCAGCAGCGTAGAGTTACAGGGAAGTGGCTACACCTTC
.,TRBV19,TRBJ2-5,.,CASNGGALGETQYF,TGTGCCAGTAACGGTGGGGCCCTCGGAGAGACCCAGTACTTC
few,TRBV10-1,TRBJ1-2,.,CASSVGQSDNYGYTF,TGCGCCAGCAGTGTAGGACAGTCCGACAACTATGGCTACACCTTC
.,TRBV19,TRBJ1-5,.,CASSGTQGFQPQHF,TGTGCCAGTAGTGGAACACAGGGTTTTCAGCCCCAGCATTTT